This T cell receptor beta chain was recovered during a study of cytomegalovirus exposure and HLA in healthy donors. At the level of the study: Within the Caucasian-associated ancestry cluster were around 81% of the 300 to 450 genotyped donors.

Of note for this clone: Its target is unknown.

CDR1 SGHVS and CDR2 FQNEAQ come from the germline V gene. The V end lost 8 bases, the J end lost 2 bases, and 10 bases lay between the germline ends. The CDR3 spans 13 residues. 60 Vbeta and 13 Jbeta primers were used in PCR. Produced via immunoSEQ multiplex PCR; TCRdb's table is partial and in-frame only. There are some 140,000 clones in the sample, with approximately 1.9% held by the top ten. Study-level results: A later analysis associated 15,000 to 20,000 TCR beta sequences with HLA alleles at a 0.05 false discovery rate. When analyzed later, a missense DCLRE1C variant was found to be linked to TCR beta V- and J-gene trimming.

Nominally healthy donors were sampled, though unrecorded immune exposures were likely. The receptor was isolated from a woman in her sixties or seventies in good health and CMV-seronegative. Sequenced input: PBMCs. The gene calls are TRBV7-8 and TRBJ1-3, with D possibly matching TRBD1 (6 bases). This CDR3 is CASCWTAGNTIYF. The CDR3 DNA sequence: TGTGCCAGCTGTTGGACAGCTGGAAACACCATATATTTT.